This T cell receptor (beta chain) came from a study of CD8 T cells in ankylosing spondylitis. This clonotype occurred a few times. Its antigen is currently unknown. A single record per CDR3 protein comes from TCRdb applying MiXCR to the 5' RACE reads. Among 250,000 or so distinct CDR3 sequences listed, roughly 18% were seen once. Overall study findings and caveats: The authors reported significant enrichment of disease-linked clones in matched ankylosing spondylitis synovial fluid. A motif of roughly eight highly homologous TCR beta variants was seen as apparently characteristic of ankylosing spondylitis blood.

Germline V gives CDR1 SGHRS, CDR2 YFSETQ. V lost 4 bases, J lost 4 bases, and 17 bases lay in between. This CDR3 spans 15 amino acids. The source is a male donor with ankylosing spondylitis or in good health (not recorded which). The sample taken for sequencing was blood, either unsorted or a sorted T cell fraction (not recorded which). This chain connects TRBV5-1 to TRBJ1-2; D is possibly TRBD1 (6 bases). CDR3 protein: CASSPLGAGAYGYTF. The CDR3 nucleotides read TGCGCCAGCAGCCCCCTGGGGGCAGGGGCCTATGGCTACACCTTC.